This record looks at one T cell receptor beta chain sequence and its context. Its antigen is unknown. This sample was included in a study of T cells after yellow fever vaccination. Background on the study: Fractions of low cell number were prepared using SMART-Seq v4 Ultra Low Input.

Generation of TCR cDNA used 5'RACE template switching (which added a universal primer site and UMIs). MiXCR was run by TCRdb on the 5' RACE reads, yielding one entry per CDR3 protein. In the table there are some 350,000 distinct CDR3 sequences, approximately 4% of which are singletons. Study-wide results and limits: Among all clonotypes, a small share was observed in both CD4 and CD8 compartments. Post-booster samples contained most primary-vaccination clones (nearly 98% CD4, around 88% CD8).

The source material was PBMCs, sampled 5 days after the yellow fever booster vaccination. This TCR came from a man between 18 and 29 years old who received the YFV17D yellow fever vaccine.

The CDR3 spells CASSYSPVSDTQYF. CDR3 nucleotide sequence: TGTGCCAGCAGTTACTCGCCGGTCTCAGATACGCAGTATTTT. This rearrangement joins TRBV6-5 to TRBJ2-3, with D unresolved. Germline V lookup: CDR1 MNHEY, CDR2 SVGAGI. The CDR3 consists of 14 residues. V was clipped by 0 bases and J by 4 bases, with 8 bases between them.